This passage covers 29 T cell receptor beta chains from one sample sequenced in a study of blood T cell repertoires in COVID-19. TCRdb keeps only in-frame clones here, not all; method: immunoSEQ multiplex PCR. The table records approximately 330,000 clones, around 90% of them present only once. The sequenced material came from peripheral blood. The receptor source for this set is a woman in her forties with COVID-19, enrolled during active disease.

The J gene is TRBJ1-2, the V gene TRBV6-2 or TRBV6-3; weak D call: TRBD1 (5 bases). With 4 bases removed from V and 6 bases from J, the gap between germline ends came to 15 bases. The CDR3 is 14 amino acids. CDR1 is MNHEY, CDR2 SVGEGT, per germline. The CDR3 bases are TGTGCCAGCAGTTTGCCAATGGGGCTCAATGGCTACACCTTC. Translation: CASSLPMGLNGYTF.

This clone was seen once. The chain employs TRBV7-9 and TRBJ1-1, with TRBD1 identical over 9 bases. J was trimmed by 5 bases and V by 4 bases; bases with no gene match: 5. The CDR3 loop spans 14 amino acids. The germline V gene encodes CDR1 SEHNR and CDR2 FQNEAQ (reference sequence). CDR3 nucleotides: TGTGCCAGCAGCTCTACAGGGGGCCGGACTGAAGCTTTCTTT. It translates to CASSSTGGRTEAFF.

V gene TRBV6-4 combines with J gene TRBJ2-1; 8 bases agree with TRBD2. This CDR3 comprises 14 residues. With 6 bases clipped from V and 7 bases from J, the junction kept 8 bases outside the gene matches. CDR1 MRHNA and CDR2 SNTAGT come from the germline V gene. CDR3 DNA: TGTGCCAGCAGGCCGGGACTAGGGACGAATGAGCAGTTCTTC. Residues: CASRPGLGTNEQFF.

The V gene is TRBV6-2 or TRBV6-3, the J gene TRBJ1-2, with D possibly TRBD1 on 6 matching bases. Trimming pared 4 bases from V and 8 bases from J, leaving 23 bases between. Germline CDR1 MNHEY, CDR2 SVGEGT. This CDR3 contains 16 residues. CDR3 region: CASSSPRGRPNGGYTF. CDR3 sequence (DNA): TGTGCCAGCAGTTCCCCGCGGGGGCGCCCTAACGGAGGCTACACCTTC.

V usage is TRBV5-1 and J usage is TRBJ1-6; no clear D gene. Trimming cost V 0 bases and J 0 bases, with 10 bases left between them. The CDR3 covers 17 residues. The germline V gene encodes CDR1 SGHRS and CDR2 YFSETQ. This CDR3 is CASSLVRSGSYNSPLHF. DNA for the CDR3: TGCGCCAGCAGCTTGGTCCGCTCGGGCTCCTATAATTCACCCCTCCACTTT.

The chain is built from TRBV27 and TRBJ2-7; D is perhaps TRBD1 (5 bases). This CDR3 is 16 amino acids long. The germline CDR1 and CDR2 sequences are MNHEY and SMNVEV (reference sequence). Trimming pared 4 bases from V and 0 bases from J, leaving 16 bases between. CDR3 coding DNA: TGTGCCAGCAGTTCCACGTCACAGGCTACCTCCTACGAGCAGTACTTC. Translation: CASSSTSQATSYEQYF.

This clone appeared once. The chain is built from TRBV19 and TRBJ2-7; maybe TRBD1 (5 bases). This CDR3 comprises 13 residues. V was clipped by 6 bases and J by 3 bases, with 12 bases between them. Germline V lookup: CDR1 LNHDA, CDR2 SQIVND (reference sequence). In DNA, the CDR3 is TGTGCCAGTAGCCCTCACAGGAGCTACGAGCAGTACTTC. Its translation: CASSPHRSYEQYF.

V is TRBV27 and J is TRBJ2-7; 7 bases match TRBD1. The CDR3 has 18 amino acids. The germline V gene encodes CDR1 MNHEY and CDR2 SMNVEV (reference sequence). The junction had 19 bases not matched to a gene; V was cut back by 2 bases and J by 6 bases. CDR3 amino acids: CASSLMPPTGPGPSEQYF. CDR3 nucleotide sequence: TGTGCCAGCAGTTTAATGCCCCCGACAGGGCCGGGCCCTTCCGAGCAGTACTTC.

The chain carries TRBV29-1 and TRBJ1-1; the D is unclear. Germline CDR1 SQVTM, CDR2 ANQGSEA. This CDR3 contains 13 residues. V was cut by 6 bases and J by 0 bases, with 11 bases left in between. In DNA form, the CDR3 reads TGCAGCGTCGTCGGGAGGATGAACACTGAAGCTTTCTTT. It specifies CSVVGRMNTEAFF.

The chain has TRBV5-6 and TRBJ1-2; the match to TRBD1 covers 8 bases. The CDR3 covers 14 residues. Germline-derived CDR1 and CDR2 are SGHDT and YYEEEE. The V segment lost 3 bases and the J segment 6 bases; nucleotides outside the gene matches: 7. The CDR3 DNA sequence: TGTGCCAGCAGCTCAGGCAGGGGGCAACATGGCTACACCTTC. Translating gives CASSSGRGQHGYTF. Drawing the rest from reference TRBV5-6 and TRBJ1-2, the complete variable domain is DAGVTQSPTHLIKTRGQQVTLRCSPKSGHDTVSWYQQALGQGPQFIFQYYEEEERQRGNFPDRFSGHQFPNYSSELNVNALLLGDSALYLCASSSGRGQHGYTFGSGTRLTVV.

The gene calls are TRBV7-9 and TRBJ1-6; D unclear. This CDR3 comprises 13 residues. CDR1 SEHNR and CDR2 FQNEAQ come from the germline V gene (reference sequence). Trimming left V 1 base short and J 6 bases short, with 4 bases between. The CDR3 sequence is CASSLGSNSPLHF. Written as DNA, the CDR3 is TGTGCCAGCAGCTTAGGCAGTAATTCACCCCTCCACTTT. Together with reference TRBV7-9 and TRBJ1-6, the CDR3 gives the full variable domain: DTGVSQNPRHKITKRGQNVTFRCDPISEHNRLYWYRQTLGQGPEFLTYFQNEAQLEKSRLLSDRFSAERPKGSFSTLEIQRTEQGDSAMYLCASSLGSNSPLHFGNGTRLTVT.

The sample holds one count of this clone. The chain is built from TRBV29-1 and TRBJ2-1; maybe TRBD2 (5 bases). Between the trimmed V and J ends, which lost 7 bases and 8 bases, there was a span of 15 bases. The germline V gene encodes CDR1 SQVTM and CDR2 ANQGSEA. The CDR3 is 12 residues long. The CDR3 is CSAAHIGDEQFF. CDR3 nucleotide sequence: TGCAGCGCCGCTCATATCGGGGATGAGCAGTTCTTC.

The chain employs TRBV10-1 and TRBJ2-7; 12 bases fit TRBD2. Germline V lookup: CDR1 WNHNN, CDR2 SYGVQD (reference sequence). The CDR3 runs to 16 residues. After removal of 4 bases from V and 2 bases from J, the junction contained 6 bases not matched to a gene. CDR3 nucleotides: TGCGCCAGCAGTGGGACTAGCGGGGCTGGTACCTACGAGCAGTACTTC. Residues: CASSGTSGAGTYEQYF.

This chain links TRBV5-6 with TRBJ2-7; 7 nucleotides align to TRBD1. The germline V gene encodes CDR1 SGHDT and CDR2 YYEEEE. The length of the CDR3 is 14 residues. V dropped 2 bases and J dropped 2; count of bases not matched to a gene: 4. CDR3 bases: TGTGCCAGCAGCTTCGGACAGGCTACCTACGAGCAGTACTTC. Its translation is CASSFGQATYEQYF. The full variable domain, its missing parts supplied by reference TRBV5-6 and TRBJ2-7, is DAGVTQSPTHLIKTRGQQVTLRCSPKSGHDTVSWYQQALGQGPQFIFQYYEEEERQRGNFPDRFSGHQFPNYSSELNVNALLLGDSALYLCASSFGQATYEQYFGPGTRLTVT.

The gene calls are TRBV11-2 and TRBJ2-3, with D tentatively TRBD2 (6 bases). V was trimmed by 5 bases and J by 11 bases, leaving 11 bases between them. The CDR3 has 11 residues. Germline CDR1 SGHAT, CDR2 FQNNGV. The CDR3 bases are TGTGCCAGCAGCCGGGACTGGATGCAGTATTTT. Translation: CASSRDWMQYF.

The chain has TRBV27 and TRBJ2-6, with D unclear. The CDR3 is made up of 13 amino acids. V dropped 8 bases and J dropped 2 bases, with 7 bases sitting between them. Germline loops: CDR1 MNHEY, CDR2 SMNVEV (reference sequence). CDR3 bases: TGTGCCAGCTTGGGCCCTGGGGCCAACGTCCTGACTTTC. Its translation is CASLGPGANVLTF.

The table lists this clone with a few counts. The genes are TRBV6-6 and TRBJ2-7; 14 bases are shared with TRBD2. Trimming cost V 5 bases and J 2 bases; bases outside gene matches: 14. Germline CDR1 and CDR2: MNHNY and SVGAGI (reference sequence). The CDR3 runs 19 residues. The DNA for the CDR3 is TGTGCCAGCAGTCCGTATTCCGGGACTAGCGGGAGTCATGCCTACGAGCAGTACTTC. The encoded protein is CASSPYSGTSGSHAYEQYF.

This clone has just one count. The CDR3 coding sequence is TGCAGCGTTGAAGATCAAAACAGGGGGCAGCTGATGAACACTGAAGCTTTCTTT. Translation: CSVEDQNRGQLMNTEAFF. V usage is TRBV29-1 and J usage is TRBJ1-1, with 9 bases fitting TRBD1. The CDR3 runs 18 residues. Trimming took 0 bases from V and 0 from J; bases not matched to a gene: 11. From germline, CDR1 is SQVTM and CDR2 ANQGSEA.

The chain combines TRBV12-5 with TRBJ1-1, with D possibly being TRBD1 (6 bases). From germline, CDR1 is LGHNT and CDR2 FRNRAP. This CDR3 has 14 amino acids. V shed 9 bases and J shed 7 bases, with 21 bases lying between them. For the CDR3, the DNA is TGTGCTAGATCTACCGGGGGGGGCGGGAGTGAAGCTTTCTTT. Protein product: CARSTGGGGSEAFF.

The genes are TRBV6-2 or TRBV6-3 and TRBJ2-7; 12 positions match TRBD1. Trimming removed 2 bases from V and 3 bases from J; junction bases left unmatched: 5. The CDR3 is made up of 16 amino acids. Germline CDR1 reads MNHEY; CDR2 reads SVGEGT. In nucleotides, the CDR3 is TGTGCCAGCAGTTACCCCTGGGACAGGGGGCACTACGAGCAGTACTTC. Protein: CASSYPWDRGHYEQYF.

The V and J genes are TRBV3-1 (or the pseudogene TRBV3-2) and TRBJ1-2, with no clear D. Germline assignment: CDR1 LGHDT and CDR2 YNNKEL (reference sequence). Trimming left V 2 bases short and J 5 bases short, with 12 bases between. CDR3 length: 14 residues. CDR3: CASSQSAGGYGYTF. DNA for the CDR3: TGTGCCAGCAGCCAATCCGCGGGAGGGTATGGCTACACCTTC.

As to this clone: At the DNA level, this CDR3 is encoded by other sequences in the same sample as well. This sequence joins TRBV19 and TRBJ2-7, with 7 bases identical to TRBD1. Germline V gene lookup returns CDR1 LNHDA and CDR2 SQIVND (reference sequence). This CDR3 has 14 residues. J was trimmed by 2 bases and V by 1 base; bases with no gene match: 2. As DNA, the CDR3 is TGTGCCAGTAGTATAGGGACAGGTGCCTACGAGCAGTACTTC. This translates into CASSIGTGAYEQYF.

This chain uses TRBV5-1 with TRBJ2-3; TRBD2 aligns across 8 bases. Germline lookup yields CDR1 SGHRS and CDR2 YFSETQ. The V and J ends lost 4 bases and 7 bases, in that order; junction bases with no gene match: 11. The CDR3 spans 15 residues. DNA for the CDR3: TGCGCCAGCAGCCAACTTAGAGCGGGGGATCATACGCAGTATTTT. Protein sequence: CASSQLRAGDHTQYF.

J is TRBJ1-6 and V is TRBV5-4; D not resolved. The CDR3 runs 13 residues. From germline, CDR1 is SGHNT and CDR2 YYREEE (reference sequence). Deletions cut 4 bases from V and 9 bases from J, with 11 bases between. The CDR3 sequence is CASSTRSGSPLHF. CDR3 nucleotides: TGTGCCAGCAGCACAAGGAGCGGTTCACCCCTCCACTTT. Supplemented by reference TRBV5-4 and TRBJ1-6, the full variable domain reads ETGVTQSPTHLIKTRGQQVTLRCSSQSGHNTVSWYQQALGQGPQFIFQYYREEENGRGNFPPRFSGLQFPNYSSELNVNALELDDSALYLCASSTRSGSPLHFGNGTRLTVT.

V is TRBV29-1 and J is TRBJ1-1; 8 bases match TRBD1. The CDR3 is 11 amino acids. CDR1 is SQVTM and CDR2 is ANQGSEA in the germline V gene. V was pared by 5 bases and J by 6 bases, with 2 bases of the junction left unmatched. CDR3 loop: CSVRQGSEAFF. The CDR3 region has the DNA TGCAGCGTTAGACAGGGGTCTGAAGCTTTCTTT.

V is TRBV5-8 and J is TRBJ2-1; TRBD1 matches at 11 bases. Trimming cost V 4 bases and J 8 bases; bases outside gene matches: 8. This CDR3 spans 15 amino acids. Germline assignment: CDR1 SGHTS and CDR2 YDEGEE. CDR3 region: CASSLPGQGGHEQFF. In DNA, the CDR3 is TGTGCCAGCAGCCTACCGGGACAGGGGGGGCATGAGCAGTTCTTC.

The chain has TRBV28 and TRBJ2-5; 7 bases are shared with TRBD2. Trimming removed 5 bases from V and 5 bases from J; junction bases left unmatched: 11. Germline V gene data show CDR1 as MDHEN and CDR2 as SYDVKM. This CDR3 is 15 amino acids long. In DNA, the CDR3 is TGTGCCAGCAGTCCCCTCTTTGGGGGAGGGGAGACCCAGTACTTC. It specifies CASSPLFGGGETQYF.

The rearrangement links TRBV3-1 (or the pseudogene TRBV3-2) to TRBJ1-5; D possibly corresponds to TRBD1 (5 bases). The germline V gene encodes CDR1 LGHDT and CDR2 YNNKEL (reference sequence). CDR3 length: 16 residues. V lost 4 bases and J lost 0, with 13 bases in between. The CDR3 nucleotides read TGTGCCAGCAGCCTAGGGGTTCTAAATAGCAATCAGCCCCAGCATTTT. This translates into CASSLGVLNSNQPQHF.

This clone was seen just once. The DNA of the CDR3 is TGTGCCAGCAGCCAAGGGGACAGGGCGAGTGGCTACACCTTC. Its protein product is CASSQGDRASGYTF. This chain joins TRBV3-1 (or the pseudogene TRBV3-2) and TRBJ1-2; TRBD1 matches at 9 bases. CDR1 LGHDT and CDR2 YNNKEL come from the germline V gene (reference sequence). The CDR3 loop spans 14 amino acids. The V gene end was trimmed by 1 base and the J gene end by 7 bases; junction bases not matched to a gene: 4.